A single sample is the source of the 11 T cell receptor beta chains below, sequenced in a study of preoperative IRX-2 immunotherapy in early breast cancer. Libraries were prepared by immunoSEQ multiplex PCR; TCRdb keeps only in-frame clonotypes and omits some of them. Of 4,000 or so clones listed, 65% to 70% are singletons. The treatment denotes: preoperative locoregional IRX-2 cytokine immunotherapy. Material: tumor tissue, obtained after IRX-2 immunotherapy. These receptors all come from a human donor with breast cancer.

V is TRBV19 and J is TRBJ2-5; the match to TRBD1 covers 8 bases. The CDR3 sequence is 15 residues long. Trimming removed 5 bases from V and 1 base from J; junction bases left unmatched: 6. Germline-derived CDR1 and CDR2 are LNHDA and SQIVND (reference sequence). CDR3 in DNA: TGTGCCAGTAGTCCAGGGGGCTTGCCCCAAGAGACCCAGTACTTC. This gives the protein CASSPGGLPQETQYF.

This clone was seen once. V gene TRBV28 combines with J gene TRBJ2-7; 7 nucleotides align to TRBD2. CDR3 length equals 14 residues. The V gene's germline CDR1 is MDHEN and CDR2 SYDVKM. J was trimmed by 5 bases and V by 7 bases; bases with no gene match: 11. CDR3 loop: CASNTGEGRNEQYF. The CDR3 DNA reads TGTGCCAGCAATACGGGGGAGGGACGGAACGAGCAGTACTTC.

The chain links TRBV29-1 to TRBJ2-3; D might be TRBD2 (5 bases). CDR3 size: 14 residues. Germline V lookup: CDR1 SQVTM, CDR2 ANQGSEA. V was shortened by 0 bases and J by 5 bases, with 12 bases between the two germline ends. The CDR3 DNA is TGCAGCGTTGAAGATCCACTAGGAATAGATACGCAGTATTTT. Translating gives CSVEDPLGIDTQYF.

This chain links TRBV5-1 with TRBJ1-4; D not resolved. V was cut by 5 bases and J by 0 bases, with 17 bases left in between. The CDR3 runs 17 residues. Germline V gene data show CDR1 as SGHRS and CDR2 as YFSETQ. CDR3 amino acids: CASRRRAGFATNEKLFF. The CDR3 bases are TGCGCCAGCAGAAGGAGGGCAGGTTTTGCAACTAATGAAAAACTGTTTTTT. Full variable domain (remainder filled in from reference TRBV5-1 and TRBJ1-4): KAGVTQTPRYLIKTRGQQVTLSCSPISGHRSVSWYQQTPGQGLQFLFEYFSETQRNKGNFPGRFSGRQFSNSRSEMNVSTLELGDSALYLCASRRRAGFATNEKLFFGSGTQLSVL.

This clone turned up a few times. This rearrangement joins TRBV12-2 to TRBJ2-1; no check of the table's D call, TRBD2, against the DNA was made. TRBV12-2 is termed a pseudogene. This CDR3 spans 15 amino acids. CDR3 amino acids: CASKQRVGGRNEQFF. As DNA, the CDR3 is TGTGCCAGTAAACAGAGGGTGGGAGGGAGAAATGAGCAGTTCTTC.

DNA of the CDR3: TGTGCCAGCAGTAACAATCGAGAGATCATTACTAGCACAGATACGCAGTATTTT. Translated, it gives CASSNNREIITSTDTQYF. The chain has TRBV6-8 and TRBJ2-3; no clear D. Germline CDR1 reads MNHGY; CDR2 reads SAAAGT. The CDR3 is 18 amino acids. With 5 bases removed from V and 0 bases from J, the gap between germline ends came to 21 bases.

The J gene is TRBJ2-3, the V gene TRBV11-3, with 9 positions matching TRBD2. The CDR3 totals 16 residues. The germline CDR1 and CDR2 sequences are SGHNT and YENEEA. V trimming: 2 bases; J trimming: 2 bases; junction bases outside the gene matches: 5. The CDR3 DNA reads as TGTGCCAGCAGCTTAAGACTAGCGGCTTCCACAGATACGCAGTATTTT. Amino acids: CASSLRLAASTDTQYF.

This clone was seen only a few times. The chain joins TRBV11-3 to TRBJ1-2, with D perhaps matching TRBD1 (5 bases). This CDR3 comprises 15 residues. Trimming removed 3 bases from V and 3 bases from J, with 14 bases in between. Germline CDR1 is SGHNT and CDR2 is YENEEA. The DNA of the CDR3 is TGTGCCAGCAGCTTGGGGCAGGGACGGTACTATGGCTACACCTTC. Its translation: CASSLGQGRYYGYTF.

This chain joins TRBV6-8 and TRBJ1-1; D perhaps matches TRBD1 (5 bases). V lost 6 bases and J lost 0, with 14 bases in between. Germline V lookup: CDR1 MNHGY, CDR2 SAAAGT. The CDR3 loop spans 15 amino acids. The CDR3 is CASRIGGTLNTEAFF. The CDR3 nucleotides read TGTGCCAGCAGAATTGGCGGGACCTTGAACACTGAAGCTTTCTTT.

The J gene is TRBJ1-2, the V gene TRBV19, with no clear D. The V gene's germline CDR1 is LNHDA and CDR2 SQIVND (reference sequence). V was cut by 5 bases and J by 0 bases, with 13 bases left in between. This CDR3 has 15 residues. CDR3 nucleotide sequence: TGTGCCAGTAGTCCAGGACTCAACCCTAACTATGGCTACACCTTC. Translating it yields CASSPGLNPNYGYTF.

This clone counts as large (0.1 to 1%). The chain employs TRBV11-3 and TRBJ2-1, with TRBD2 identical over 8 bases. The CDR3 totals 17 residues. The junction had 7 bases not matched to a gene; V was cut back by 3 bases and J by 0 bases. Germline loops: CDR1 SGHNT, CDR2 YENEEA. The CDR3 sequence: CASSLGVAGFSYNEQFF. CDR3 coding DNA: TGTGCCAGCAGCTTGGGAGTAGCGGGATTCTCCTACAATGAGCAGTTCTTC.